The 24 T cell receptor beta chains below come from one sample, sequenced in a study of blood T cell repertoires in COVID-19. Sequenced by immunoSEQ multiplex PCR; TCRdb stores in-frame clones only, minus some. The data show 65,000 to 100,000 clones, about 90% seen once. Sequenced input: peripheral blood. The receptors originated from a woman of 80 years or more with acute or convalescent COVID-19.

V usage is TRBV6-2 or TRBV6-3 and J usage is TRBJ1-4, with D tentatively TRBD1 (6 bases). Trimming shortened V by 2 bases and J by 3 bases, and 13 bases separated the two germline ends. Germline assignment: CDR1 MNHEY and CDR2 SVGEGT. The CDR3 is 16 amino acids. The CDR3: CASSYPQGTANEKLFF. The CDR3, as DNA: TGTGCCAGCAGTTACCCTCAGGGGACGGCTAATGAAAAACTGTTTTTT.

This CDR3 reads CASSRGLANTGELFF. In DNA, the CDR3 is TGTGCCAGCTCCAGGGGGTTAGCGAACACCGGGGAGCTGTTTTTT. V usage is TRBV27 and J usage is TRBJ2-2; the match to TRBD1 covers 7 bases. After removal of 8 bases from V and 0 bases from J, the junction contained 6 bases not matched to a gene. The CDR3 extends over 15 amino acids. CDR1 is MNHEY and CDR2 is SMNVEV in the germline V gene (reference sequence).

This clone showed up just a few times. The chain has TRBV3-1 (or the pseudogene TRBV3-2) and TRBJ2-1, with D unclear. The CDR3 has 15 residues. In germline, CDR1 is LGHDT, CDR2 YNNKEL (reference sequence). Trimming cost V 5 bases and J 5 bases, with 16 bases left between them. The CDR3 loop reads CASSSRHSRDNEQFF. The CDR3 DNA reads TGTGCCAGCAGCTCTCGCCACAGCAGAGACAATGAGCAGTTCTTC.

This chain links TRBV19 with TRBJ2-1; 12 nucleotides line up with TRBD2. The V gene end was trimmed by 0 bases and the J gene end by 8 bases; junction bases not matched to a gene: 8. CDR1 is LNHDA, CDR2 SQIVND, per germline (reference sequence). The CDR3 is 17 amino acids. The CDR3 sequence: CASSIEAATSGSDEQFF. The DNA of the CDR3 is TGTGCCAGTAGTATAGAGGCCGCGACTAGCGGGAGCGATGAGCAGTTCTTC.

The chain couples TRBV5-1 to TRBJ2-2; D is perhaps TRBD2 (6 bases). The CDR3 runs to 16 residues. V gave up 4 bases and J gave up 4 bases, with 17 bases separating them. Germline V gene data show CDR1 as SGHRS and CDR2 as YFSETQ. The CDR3 DNA is TGCGCCAGCAGCCCGGAGGGAAGCCGCGGCACCGGGGAGCTGTTTTTT. Translating gives CASSPEGSRGTGELFF.

The chain has TRBV7-3 and TRBJ2-1; D is possibly TRBD1 (5 bases). The CDR3 is 12 residues long. The V end was cut by 5 bases, the J end by 10 bases, with 12 bases between. The germline CDR1 and CDR2 sequences are SGHTA and FQGTGA. Written as DNA, the CDR3 is TGTGCCAGCAGCGGGGCCCGTGGGGAGCAGTTCTTC. Translated, it gives CASSGARGEQFF.

The chain recombines TRBV9 with TRBJ2-7, with 9 bases fitting TRBD1. Germline V lookup: CDR1 SGDLS, CDR2 YYNGEE. The CDR3 spans 14 residues. The V gene end was trimmed by 4 bases and the J gene end by 2 bases; junction bases not matched to a gene: 4. The CDR3 is CASSRDRATYEQYF. The CDR3 DNA reads as TGTGCCAGCAGCCGGGACAGGGCGACCTACGAGCAGTACTTC.

This chain connects TRBV2 to TRBJ2-3, with a weak D call TRBD2 (5 bases). Germline loops: CDR1 SNHLY, CDR2 FYNNEI. Trimming cost V 3 bases and J 3 bases, with 13 bases left between them. This CDR3 spans 15 amino acids. CDR3 loop: CASSELALGTDTQYF. In DNA, the CDR3 is TGTGCCAGCAGTGAGCTAGCCCTGGGGACAGATACGCAGTATTTT.

The chain links TRBV19 to TRBJ1-2, with 7 positions matching TRBD1. CDR3 length equals 14 residues. The trim removed 7 bases at V and 4 bases at J, leaving 9 bases unmatched. Per the germline V gene, CDR1 is LNHDA and CDR2 is SQIVND (reference sequence). The CDR3: CASIPGQKLYGYTF. The DNA of the CDR3 is TGTGCCAGTATCCCGGGACAGAAGCTCTATGGCTACACCTTC.

The chain has TRBV18 and TRBJ2-5; 8 nucleotides match TRBD1. With V trimmed by 3 bases and J by 2 bases, 5 bases remained unmatched. Germline V gene data show CDR1 as KGHSH and CDR2 as LQKENI. This CDR3 is 15 amino acids long. CDR3 DNA sequence: TGTGCCAGCTCACCCGGACAGGGAGAACAAGAGACCCAGTACTTC. This gives the protein CASSPGQGEQETQYF.

DNA of the CDR3: TGTGCCAGCAGCTTAGCGGGGGGAACAGATACGCAGTATTTT. As protein: CASSLAGGTDTQYF. J is TRBJ2-3 and V is TRBV6-2 or TRBV6-3, with 10 bases fitting TRBD2. CDR1 and CDR2 (germline): MNHEY, SVGEGT. With 6 bases clipped from V and 3 bases from J, the junction kept 3 bases outside the gene matches. The CDR3 spans 14 residues.

The CDR3 sequence: CASSQDLVYRATDTQYF. In nucleotides, the CDR3 is TGTGCCAGCAGCCAAGATCTTGTCTACAGGGCGACAGATACGCAGTATTTT. The gene calls are TRBV3-1 (or the pseudogene TRBV3-2) and TRBJ2-3; tentative D call: TRBD1 (6 bases). There are 17 residues in the CDR3. The V gene's germline CDR1 is LGHDT and CDR2 YNNKEL (reference sequence). V was cut by 0 bases and J by 3 bases, with 16 bases left in between.

Comment on this clone: Given a much more abundant clone one base away, this may be a read error. The chain uses TRBV7-9 and TRBJ2-1; D is uncertain. This CDR3 is built from 13 residues. The germline CDR1 and CDR2 sequences are SEHNR and FQNEAQ (reference sequence). Trimming took 0 bases from V and 3 from J, leaving 3 bases between them. The CDR3 is CASSLASYNEQFF. CDR3 DNA sequence: TGTGCCAGCAGCTTAGCCAGCTACAATGAGCAGTTCTTC.

This clone was seen once. The CDR3 coding sequence is TGTGCCAGTCGTACGGCAGGCGCGAACACCGGGGAGCTGTTTTTT. Amino acids: CASRTAGANTGELFF. V usage is TRBV19 and J usage is TRBJ2-2; D unresolved. The CDR3 extends over 15 amino acids. Trimming removed 8 bases at V and 0 bases at J, with 13 bases between. The germline V gene encodes CDR1 LNHDA and CDR2 SQIVND (reference sequence).

This sequence joins TRBV7-6 and TRBJ2-3; TRBD2 matches at 8 bases. There are 16 residues in the CDR3. V shed 5 bases, J shed 3 bases, and the junction held 10 bases outside the gene matches. Looked up from germline, CDR1 is SGHVS and CDR2 is FNYEAQ. The CDR3 spells CASSPGSGGPTDTQYF. The CDR3 DNA follows: TGTGCCAGCAGCCCTGGGTCGGGGGGGCCAACAGATACGCAGTATTTT.

The chain combines TRBV28 with TRBJ1-2; perhaps TRBD1 as D (6 bases). V lost 7 bases, J lost 6 bases, and 15 bases lay in between. Germline V gives CDR1 MDHEN, CDR2 SYDVKM. This CDR3 is 13 amino acids long. The DNA of the CDR3 is TGTGCCAGCAAGCGTGGGGGCTTAGATGGCTACACCTTC. Translation gives CASKRGGLDGYTF.

This clone appeared once. The V call is TRBV29-1, the J call TRBJ2-5; weak D call: TRBD1 (6 bases). In germline, CDR1 is SQVTM, CDR2 ANQGSEA. The CDR3 consists of 12 residues. V lost 4 bases and J 4 bases, leaving 10 bases between the germline ends. Written as DNA, the CDR3 is TGCAGCGTTGCGACAGGAAGAGAGACCCAGTACTTC. Amino acid sequence: CSVATGRETQYF.

The chain links TRBV19 to TRBJ1-2; 7 bases line up with TRBD1. The CDR3 contains 15 residues. The J segment lost 4 bases and the V segment lost 6 bases, leaving 11 bases of the junction unmatched. Germline V gene data show CDR1 as LNHDA and CDR2 as SQIVND (reference sequence). The DNA of the CDR3 is TGTGCCAGTAGGCCCCGACAGGGCGCCTTCTATGGCTACACCTTC. Amino acid sequence: CASRPRQGAFYGYTF.

This chain links TRBV7-9 with TRBJ2-2, with 12 bases aligning to TRBD2. Trimming removed 5 bases from V and 1 base from J; junction bases left unmatched: 2. This CDR3 is built from 16 residues. Germline V CDR1 and CDR2: SEHNR, FQNEAQ (reference sequence). In DNA, the CDR3 is TGTGCCAGCAGCCGACTAGCGGGAGTGAACACCGGGGAGCTGTTTTTT. Translation: CASSRLAGVNTGELFF.

This clone showed up just once. This chain joins TRBV27 and TRBJ2-1; maybe TRBD2 (6 bases). This CDR3 region has 12 residues. Germline V gene lookup returns CDR1 MNHEY and CDR2 SMNVEV (reference sequence). Trimming shortened V by 3 bases and J by 12 bases, and 12 bases separated the two germline ends. The CDR3 nucleotides are TGTGCCAGCAGTTTTAGGGGAGGATCGCAGTTCTTC. This sequence encodes CASSFRGGSQFF.

The V gene is TRBV7-2, the J gene TRBJ1-6; 8 bases are a match to TRBD1. Trimming cost V 1 base and J 13 bases; bases outside gene matches: 6. The CDR3 runs 14 residues. Germline V gene data show CDR1 as SGHTA and CDR2 as FQGNSA. CDR3 amino acids: CASSLGPDRVPLHF. The CDR3, as DNA: TGTGCCAGCAGCTTAGGTCCGGACAGGGTCCCCCTCCACTTT.

CDR3 nucleotides: TGCAGTGCTAGAGAGGGGGGAGCGGAGTACTTC. Translation gives CSAREGGAEYF. The J gene is TRBJ2-7, the V gene TRBV20-1, with D maybe TRBD2 (6 bases). The CDR3 totals 11 residues. Deletions cut 0 bases from V and 11 bases from J, with 11 bases between. The germline gives CDR1 DFQATT, CDR2 SNEGSKA (reference sequence).

The gene calls are TRBV28 and TRBJ1-1; D is unresolved. V lost 6 bases, J lost 4 bases, and 9 bases lay in between. Germline CDR1 MDHEN, CDR2 SYDVKM. CDR3 size: 12 residues. The CDR3 coding sequence is TGTGCCAGCAGGGCGGTGAGCACTGAAGCTTTCTTT. Translating gives CASRAVSTEAFF.

This clone was picked up one time. The chain couples TRBV10-1 to TRBJ2-4; the match to TRBD1 covers 8 bases. CDR1 and CDR2 from the germline V gene are WNHNN and SYGVQD (reference sequence). The CDR3 loop spans 15 amino acids. The ends lost 5 bases at V and 0 bases at J; junction bases unmatched: 3. For the CDR3, the DNA is TGCGCCAGCAGTTCGGACAGGGTAGCCAAAAACATTCAGTACTTC. It codes for CASSSDRVAKNIQYF.